These T cell receptor beta chains were read from a single sample in a study of T-cell reconstitution after alpha-beta-depleted transplantation in children. TCRdb recomputed calls from the PCR reads with MiXCR, one row per CDR3 protein. The table has about 580,000 distinct CDR3 sequences, 27% seen once. Sample: PBMCs, taken before TCRalphabeta/CD19-depleted stem cell transplant. Receptors originate from a boy younger than two with Wiskott-Aldrich syndrome, due to receive a stem cell transplant. Both conserved end residues are trimmed from each CDR3. Each record gives: V gene, CDR3 length, CDR3 protein.

V gene: TRBV12-3/TRBV12-4
CDR3 length: 13
CDR3 protein: ASSLAHGSIDEQF

V gene: TRBV20-1
CDR3 length: 14
CDR3 protein: SARELAGIRTDTQY

V gene: TRBV12-3/TRBV12-4
CDR3 length: 15
CDR3 protein: ASSPLAVHLRHNEQF

V gene: TRBV5-1
CDR3 length: 12
CDR3 protein: ASSLAPGPNEQF

V gene: TRBV20-1
CDR3 length: 9
CDR3 protein: SALFRGGQY

V gene: TRBV5-5
CDR3 length: 16
CDR3 protein: ASSFLLPLGHIFYGYT

V gene: TRBV12-3/TRBV12-4
CDR3 length: 13
CDR3 protein: ASSLTGAVNSPLH

V gene: TRBV5-1
CDR3 length: 12
CDR3 protein: ASSFRGHGTEAF

V gene: TRBV4-2
CDR3 length: 16
CDR3 protein: ASSQSAGLGSLNTEAF

V gene: TRBV28
CDR3 length: 12
CDR3 protein: ASTLSGGPDTQY

V gene: TRBV11-2
CDR3 length: 12
CDR3 protein: ASSPASKADTQY

V gene: TRBV24-1
CDR3 length: 11
CDR3 protein: ATSVRDTDTQY

V gene: TRBV29-1
CDR3 length: 11
CDR3 protein: SVEPDSQETQY

V gene: TRBV10-1
CDR3 length: 12
CDR3 protein: ASSVGLSGREAF

V gene: TRBV11-1
CDR3 length: 16
CDR3 protein: ASSLAAGLAVFQETQY

V gene: TRBV5-5
CDR3 length: 11
CDR3 protein: ASSLRWLTEAF

V gene: TRBV4-1
CDR3 length: 12
CDR3 protein: ASSPNTVANVLT

V gene: TRBV7-6
CDR3 length: 11
CDR3 protein: ASSKGRTSDPF

V gene: TRBV10-3
CDR3 length: 9
CDR3 protein: ATGEEETQY

V gene: TRBV20-1
CDR3 length: 12
CDR3 protein: SAGNGQGNYGYT

V gene: TRBV7-9
CDR3 length: 11
CDR3 protein: ASQRASGNTIY

V gene: TRBV2
CDR3 length: 13
CDR3 protein: ASSARAGGSYEQY

V gene: TRBV6-6
CDR3 length: 10
CDR3 protein: ASSYAGYEQY

V gene: TRBV5-6
CDR3 length: 13
CDR3 protein: ASSFLGRTDNEQF

V gene: TRBV12-3/TRBV12-4
CDR3 length: 10
CDR3 protein: ASRPGVSEAF

V gene: TRBV6-1
CDR3 length: 14
CDR3 protein: ASSSHRDRGAYGYT

V gene: TRBV5-6
CDR3 length: 14
CDR3 protein: ASSELLAGGYNEQF

V gene: TRBV5-1
CDR3 length: 11
CDR3 protein: ASRTSGNFEQY

V gene: TRBV2
CDR3 length: 13
CDR3 protein: ASRSGTGGRHTQY

V gene: TRBV20-1
CDR3 length: 11
CDR3 protein: SASGRALDTQY

V gene: TRBV29-1
CDR3 length: 12
CDR3 protein: SAQGLAGGYEQF

V gene: TRBV12-3/TRBV12-4
CDR3 length: 10
CDR3 protein: ASRVRGNEQF

V gene: TRBV27
CDR3 length: 13
CDR3 protein: ASSILADNTGELF

V gene: TRBV12-3/TRBV12-4
CDR3 length: 14
CDR3 protein: ASSPARLNSSYEQY

V gene: TRBV7-9
CDR3 length: 13
CDR3 protein: ASSLVGGDAGELF

V gene: TRBV15
CDR3 length: 12
CDR3 protein: ATSRVWGSQEQF

V gene: TRBV20-1
CDR3 length: 14
CDR3 protein: SASSNGLAGTDTQY

V gene: TRBV15
CDR3 length: 11
CDR3 protein: ATSQGSSEKLF

V gene: TRBV10-3
CDR3 length: 11
CDR3 protein: AISLQGSETQY

V gene: TRBV10-3
CDR3 length: 15
CDR3 protein: AISGMLAVGSYNEQF

V gene: TRBV12-3/TRBV12-4
CDR3 length: 14
CDR3 protein: ASSLLGPSGANVLT

V gene: TRBV5-1
CDR3 length: 13
CDR3 protein: ASSWQGRAYNEQF

V gene: TRBV5-1
CDR3 length: 12
CDR3 protein: ASSLQDLEETQY

V gene: TRBV20-1
CDR3 length: 15
CDR3 protein: SARVLGRGKYTGELF

V gene: TRBV13
CDR3 length: 15
CDR3 protein: ASSLFIGGTGANVLT

V gene: TRBV10-2
CDR3 length: 12
CDR3 protein: ASSAVGGGETQY

V gene: TRBV3-1
CDR3 length: 12
CDR3 protein: ASSRQGLEETQY

V gene: TRBV6-2/TRBV6-3
CDR3 length: 14
CDR3 protein: DSSYSAGQYYNEQF

V gene: TRBV4-1
CDR3 length: 15
CDR3 protein: ASSQIRDRQNTGELF

V gene: TRBV6-1
CDR3 length: 15
CDR3 protein: ASSRIPGTAKITEAF

V gene: TRBV7-2
CDR3 length: 12
CDR3 protein: ASSSTGALGEQY

V gene: TRBV2
CDR3 length: 10
CDR3 protein: ASSLIYNEQF